This T cell receptor beta chain was retrieved from a study of shared clonotypes between healthy human individuals. Overall study results and limits: Measured sharing among donors was expected to vary with sequencing depth. Relative to memory subsets, naive subsets generally showed larger estimated richness. Compared with clonotypes that all four donors shared, non-shared clonotypes had lower generation probabilities.

Comments on this clone: Its target is not known.

The donors were all Caucasian adults (living in Nashville, Tennessee). The CDR3 contains 13 residues. Germline CDR1 SGHTA, CDR2 FQGNSA. Between the trimmed V and J ends, which lost 1 base and 1 base, there was a span of 5 bases. Clones were read by immunoSEQ multiplex PCR, and TCRdb kept only the in-frame ones, dropping some. The sample includes about 2.5 million clones, 85% to 95% of them seen just once. The receptor was derived from a man younger than 35 in good health. Some clones in this sample may be carry-over from other donors' samples. This chain links TRBV7-2 with TRBJ2-7; unclear D gene. Material for sequencing was naive CD4+ T cells from PBMCs. Subset defined: CD45RA+ positively selected. The CDR3 spells CASSLDVSYEQYF. The CDR3 DNA sequence: TGTGCCAGCAGCTTAGATGTGTCCTACGAGCAGTACTTC. Full variable domain (rest looked up from reference TRBV7-2 and TRBJ2-7): GAGVSQSPSNKVTEKGKDVELRCDPISGHTALYWYRQSLGQGLEFLIYFQGNSAPDKSGLPSDRFSAERTGGSVSTLTIQRTQQEDSAVYLCASSLDVSYEQYFGPGTRLTVT.